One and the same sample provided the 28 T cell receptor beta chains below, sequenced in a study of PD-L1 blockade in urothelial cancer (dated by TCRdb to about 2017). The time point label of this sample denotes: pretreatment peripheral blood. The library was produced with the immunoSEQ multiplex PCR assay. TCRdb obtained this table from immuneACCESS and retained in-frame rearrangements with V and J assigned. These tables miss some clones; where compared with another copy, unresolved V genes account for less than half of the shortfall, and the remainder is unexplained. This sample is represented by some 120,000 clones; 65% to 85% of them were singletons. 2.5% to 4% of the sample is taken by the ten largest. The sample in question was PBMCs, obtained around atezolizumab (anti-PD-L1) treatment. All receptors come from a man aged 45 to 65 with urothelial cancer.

Here the CDR3 DNA reads TGTGCCTGGGCAGGGGTCACTGAAGCTTTCTTT. Translating it yields CAWAGVTEAFF. V and J are TRBV30 and TRBJ1-1; perhaps TRBD1 as D (6 bases). In germline, CDR1 is GTSNPN, CDR2 SVGIG (reference sequence). CDR3 length: 11 amino acids. V was cut by 5 bases and J by 4 bases, with 8 bases left in between.

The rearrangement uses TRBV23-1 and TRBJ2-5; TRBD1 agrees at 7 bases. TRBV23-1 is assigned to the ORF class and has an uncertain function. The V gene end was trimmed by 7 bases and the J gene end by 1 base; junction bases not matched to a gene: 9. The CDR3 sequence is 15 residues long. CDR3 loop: CASISVGTAQETQYF. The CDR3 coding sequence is TGCGCCAGCATCAGCGTTGGGACAGCCCAAGAGACCCAGTACTTC.

The CDR3 reads CASSLAGSSSPLHF. The CDR3 region has the DNA TGTGCCAGCAGTTTAGCAGGTTCTTCTTCACCCCTCCACTTT. The chain couples TRBV28 to TRBJ1-6; D gene uncertain. CDR1 MDHEN and CDR2 SYDVKM come from the germline V gene. V lost 2 bases and J lost 9, with 11 bases in between. This CDR3 is 14 amino acids long.

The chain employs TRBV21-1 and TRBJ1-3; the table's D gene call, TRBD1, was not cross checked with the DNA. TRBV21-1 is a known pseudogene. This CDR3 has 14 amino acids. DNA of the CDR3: TGTGCCAGCCTTCGACAGGGATCTGGAAACACCATATATTTT. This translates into CASLRQGSGNTIYF.

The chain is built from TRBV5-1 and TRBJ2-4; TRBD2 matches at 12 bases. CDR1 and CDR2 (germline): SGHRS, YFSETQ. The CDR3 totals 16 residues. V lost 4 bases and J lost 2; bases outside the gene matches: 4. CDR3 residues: CASSVTSGSSKNIQYF. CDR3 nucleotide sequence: TGCGCCAGCAGCGTGACTAGCGGGAGCTCCAAAAACATTCAGTACTTC.

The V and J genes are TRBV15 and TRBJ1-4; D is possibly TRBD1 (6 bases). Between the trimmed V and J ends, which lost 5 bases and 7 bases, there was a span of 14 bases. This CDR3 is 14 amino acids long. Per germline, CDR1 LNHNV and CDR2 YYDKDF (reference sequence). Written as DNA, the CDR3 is TGTGCCACCAGCTCCACAGGGACGGCTGAAAAACTGTTTTTT. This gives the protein CATSSTGTAEKLFF.

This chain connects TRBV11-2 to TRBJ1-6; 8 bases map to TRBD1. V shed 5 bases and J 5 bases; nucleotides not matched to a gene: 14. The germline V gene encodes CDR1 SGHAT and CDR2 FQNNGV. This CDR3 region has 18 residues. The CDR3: CASSKRTGTTTNNSPLHF. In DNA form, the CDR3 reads TGTGCCAGCAGCAAACGGACAGGGACAACCACCAATAATTCACCCCTCCACTTT.

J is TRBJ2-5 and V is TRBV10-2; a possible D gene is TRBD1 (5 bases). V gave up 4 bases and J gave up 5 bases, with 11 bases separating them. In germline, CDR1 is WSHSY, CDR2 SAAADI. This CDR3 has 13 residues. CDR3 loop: CASSVTARETQYF. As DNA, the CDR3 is TGCGCCAGCAGTGTGACAGCCCGGGAGACCCAGTACTTC.

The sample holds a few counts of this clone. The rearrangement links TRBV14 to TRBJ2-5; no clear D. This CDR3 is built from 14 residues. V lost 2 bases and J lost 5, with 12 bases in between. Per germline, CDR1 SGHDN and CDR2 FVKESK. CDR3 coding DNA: TGTGCCAGCAGCCAACAGACCAAGAGGGAGACCCAGTACTTC. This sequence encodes CASSQQTKRETQYF.

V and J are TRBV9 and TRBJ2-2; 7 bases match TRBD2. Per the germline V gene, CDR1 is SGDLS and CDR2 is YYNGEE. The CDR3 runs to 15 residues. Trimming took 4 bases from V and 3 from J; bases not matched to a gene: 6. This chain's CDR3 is CASSPGGIDTGELFF. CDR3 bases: TGTGCCAGCAGCCCCGGGGGGATCGACACCGGGGAGCTGTTTTTT.

CDR3 sequence reads: CASSMTSFYEQYF. The CDR3 coding sequence is TGTGCCAGCAGTATGACTAGTTTCTACGAGCAGTACTTC. The rearrangement links TRBV27 to TRBJ2-7, with a weak D call TRBD2 (6 bases). The CDR3 contains 13 residues. Germline V lookup: CDR1 MNHEY, CDR2 SMNVEV (reference sequence). V was clipped by 5 bases and J by 3 bases, with 11 bases between them.

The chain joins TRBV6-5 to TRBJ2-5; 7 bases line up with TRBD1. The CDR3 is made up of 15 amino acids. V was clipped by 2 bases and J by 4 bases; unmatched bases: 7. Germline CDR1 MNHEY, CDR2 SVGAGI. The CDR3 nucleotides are TGTGCCAGCAGTTACACCCCGACAGGGCGAGAGACCCAGTACTTC. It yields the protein CASSYTPTGRETQYF.

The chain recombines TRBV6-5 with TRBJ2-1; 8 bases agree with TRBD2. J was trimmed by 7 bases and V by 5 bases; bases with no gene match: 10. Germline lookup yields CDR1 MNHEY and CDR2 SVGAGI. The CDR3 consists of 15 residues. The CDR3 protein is CASSPRGGAWNEQFF. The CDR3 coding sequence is TGTGCCAGCAGTCCCCGGGGGGGGGCCTGGAATGAGCAGTTCTTC.

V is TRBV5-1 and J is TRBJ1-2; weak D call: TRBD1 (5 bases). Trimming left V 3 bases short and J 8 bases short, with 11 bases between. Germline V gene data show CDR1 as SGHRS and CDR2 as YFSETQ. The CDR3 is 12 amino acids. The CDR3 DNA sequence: TGCGCCAGCAGCTCCACGGGGGGGGGCTACACCTTC. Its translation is CASSSTGGGYTF.

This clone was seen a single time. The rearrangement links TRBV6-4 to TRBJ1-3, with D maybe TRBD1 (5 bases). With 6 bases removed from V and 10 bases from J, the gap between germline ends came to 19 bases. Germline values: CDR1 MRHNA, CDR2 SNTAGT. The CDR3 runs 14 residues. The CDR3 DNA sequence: TGTGCCAGCAGCTGGGACTGGGCTCCGGGGACCATATATTTT. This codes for CASSWDWAPGTIYF.

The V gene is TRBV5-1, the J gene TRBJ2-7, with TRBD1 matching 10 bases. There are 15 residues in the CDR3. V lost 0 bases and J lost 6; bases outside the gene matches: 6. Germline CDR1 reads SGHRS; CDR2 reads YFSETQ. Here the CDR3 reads CASSLAKDRGSEQYF. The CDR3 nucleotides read TGCGCCAGCAGCTTGGCCAAGGACAGGGGGTCCGAGCAGTACTTC.

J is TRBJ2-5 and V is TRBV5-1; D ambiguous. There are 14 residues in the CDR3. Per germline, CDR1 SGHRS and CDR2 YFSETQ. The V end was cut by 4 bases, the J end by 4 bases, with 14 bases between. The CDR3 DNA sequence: TGCGCCAGCAGCAAAGGTCTCGCAGGAGAGACCCAGTACTTC. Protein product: CASSKGLAGETQYF.

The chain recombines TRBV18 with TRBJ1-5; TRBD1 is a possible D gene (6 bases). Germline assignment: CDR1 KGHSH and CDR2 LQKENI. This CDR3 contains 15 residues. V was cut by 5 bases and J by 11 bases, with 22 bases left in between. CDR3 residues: CASSTGAGAVWAQHF. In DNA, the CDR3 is TGTGCCAGCTCAACCGGAGCAGGGGCGGTTTGGGCCCAGCATTTT.

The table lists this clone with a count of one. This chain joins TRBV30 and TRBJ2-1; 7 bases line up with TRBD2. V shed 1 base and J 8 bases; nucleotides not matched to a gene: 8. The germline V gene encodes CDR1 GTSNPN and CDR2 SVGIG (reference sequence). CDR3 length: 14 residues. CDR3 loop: CAWSGWGRADEQFF. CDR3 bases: TGTGCCTGGAGTGGGTGGGGGAGGGCGGATGAGCAGTTCTTC.

CDR3 DNA sequence: TGTGCCAGCAGCTTAATAGGCCCAGCGGGAGCGGGGTACACCGGGGAGCTGTTTTTT. The encoded protein is CASSLIGPAGAGYTGELFF. The chain combines TRBV7-3 with TRBJ2-2, with 8 nucleotides matching TRBD2. Germline V gives CDR1 SGHTA, CDR2 FQGTGA. The V gene end was trimmed by 1 base and the J gene end by 3 bases; junction bases not matched to a gene: 13. CDR3 size: 19 residues.

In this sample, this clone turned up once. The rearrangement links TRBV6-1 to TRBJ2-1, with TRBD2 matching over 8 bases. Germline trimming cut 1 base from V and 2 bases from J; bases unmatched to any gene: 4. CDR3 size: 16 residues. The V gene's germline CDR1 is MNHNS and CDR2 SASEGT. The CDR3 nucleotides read TGTGCCAGCAGTGAAGGCCCGGGACTAGCCTACAATGAGCAGTTCTTC. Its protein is CASSEGPGLAYNEQFF.

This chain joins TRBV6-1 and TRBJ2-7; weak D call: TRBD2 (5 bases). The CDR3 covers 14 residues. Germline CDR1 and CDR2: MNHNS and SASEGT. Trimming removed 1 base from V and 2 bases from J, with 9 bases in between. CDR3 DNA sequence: TGTGCCAGCAGTGAAGTCGGGATAACCTACGAGCAGTACTTC. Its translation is CASSEVGITYEQYF.

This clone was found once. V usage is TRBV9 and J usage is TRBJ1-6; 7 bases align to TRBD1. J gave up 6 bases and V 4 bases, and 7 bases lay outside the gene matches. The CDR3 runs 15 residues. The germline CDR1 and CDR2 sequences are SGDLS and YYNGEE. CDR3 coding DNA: TGTGCCAGCAGCCCACGTGGACAGGTTAATTCACCCCTCCACTTT. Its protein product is CASSPRGQVNSPLHF.

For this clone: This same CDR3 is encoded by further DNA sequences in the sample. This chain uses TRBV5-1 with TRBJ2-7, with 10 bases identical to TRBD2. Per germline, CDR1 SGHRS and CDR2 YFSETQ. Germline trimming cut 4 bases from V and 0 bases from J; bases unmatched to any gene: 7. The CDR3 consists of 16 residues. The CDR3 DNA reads TGCGCCAGCAGCCAAAATCGACTAGCGGGCTCCTACGAGCAGTACTTC. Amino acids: CASSQNRLAGSYEQYF. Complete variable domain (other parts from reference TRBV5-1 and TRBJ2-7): KAGVTQTPRYLIKTRGQQVTLSCSPISGHRSVSWYQQTPGQGLQFLFEYFSETQRNKGNFPGRFSGRQFSNSRSEMNVSTLELGDSALYLCASSQNRLAGSYEQYFGPGTRLTVT.

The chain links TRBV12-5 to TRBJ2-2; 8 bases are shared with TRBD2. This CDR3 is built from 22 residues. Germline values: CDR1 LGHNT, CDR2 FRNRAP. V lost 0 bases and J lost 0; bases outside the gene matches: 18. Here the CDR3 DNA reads TGTGCTAGTGGTTTGGTTAGGGCGGTCGGGGGGGGTCCTCTCGCGAACACCGGGGAGCTGTTTTTT. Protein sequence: CASGLVRAVGGGPLANTGELFF.

Here the CDR3 reads CASSSHRLAGKGYEQYF. Here the CDR3 DNA reads TGTGCCAGCAGCTCCCACCGACTAGCGGGAAAAGGATACGAGCAGTACTTC. The rearrangement joins TRBV13 to TRBJ2-7, with 11 bases identical to TRBD2. Germline V gene lookup returns CDR1 PRHDT and CDR2 FYEKMQ (reference sequence). CDR3 size: 17 residues. Trimming cost V 4 bases and J 4 bases; bases outside gene matches: 12. Full variable domain (rest looked up from reference TRBV13 and TRBJ2-7): AAGVIQSPRHLIKEKRETATLKCYPIPRHDTVYWYQQGPGQDPQFLISFYEKMQSDKGSIPDRFSAQQFSDYHSELNMSSLELGDSALYFCASSSHRLAGKGYEQYFGPGTRLTVT.

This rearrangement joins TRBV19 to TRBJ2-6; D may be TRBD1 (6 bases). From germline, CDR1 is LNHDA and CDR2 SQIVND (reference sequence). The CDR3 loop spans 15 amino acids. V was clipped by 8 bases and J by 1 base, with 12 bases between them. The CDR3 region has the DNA TGTGCCAGTCACTTGCAGGGGTCTGGGGCCAACGTCCTGACTTTC. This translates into CASHLQGSGANVLTF. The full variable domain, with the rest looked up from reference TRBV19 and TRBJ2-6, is DGGITQSPKYLFRKEGQNVTLSCEQNLNHDAMYWYRQDPGQGLRLIYYSQIVNDFQKGDIAEGYSVSREKKESFPLTVTSAQKNPTAFYLCASHLQGSGANVLTFGAGSRLTVL.

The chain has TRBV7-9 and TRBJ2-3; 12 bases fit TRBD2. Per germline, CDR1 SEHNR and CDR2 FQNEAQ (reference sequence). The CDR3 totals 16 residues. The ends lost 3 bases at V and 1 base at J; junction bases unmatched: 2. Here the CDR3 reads CASSFGLAGRTDTQYF. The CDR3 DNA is TGTGCCAGCAGCTTTGGACTAGCGGGACGCACAGATACGCAGTATTTT.